This TCR beta chain was documented in a study of cytomegalovirus exposure and HLA in healthy donors. Looking at the study overall: A later analysis reported the same platform for the 110 or so validation repertoires and the roughly 700 first-cohort repertoires. Study outcomes and limitations: The study recorded over 150 TCR beta chains that were cytomegalovirus-associated.

TCRdb's table, derived via immunoSEQ multiplex PCR, lists solely in-frame clones and lacks some. The sample has 66,000 or so clones, approximately 97% seen once. As regards this clone: Antigen: not known.

Germline loops: CDR1 SGHRS, CDR2 YFSETQ. This CDR3 region has 14 residues. The V and J ends lost 4 bases and 7 bases, in that order; junction bases with no gene match: 10. The V gene is TRBV5-1, the J gene TRBJ2-5, with 7 bases that match TRBD1. The sample taken for sequencing was PBMCs. The clonotype originates from a woman between 18 and 29 years old in good health and CMV-seropositive. The CDR3 DNA reads TGCGCCAGCAGCGGCACGACAGGGCGGGTGACCCAGTACTTC. Protein: CASSGTTGRVTQYF.